This T cell receptor (beta chain) emerged from a study of regulatory T cells in long-lasting Graves disease. The time point is: newly diagnosed GD, antithyroid drugs for less than 3 months. The TCR library used RNA extracted from PBMCs. Both iRepertoire HTBI primers and Arm-PCR of CDR3 regions were used to build the TCR beta libraries. MiXCR, run by TCRdb on the multiplex PCR reads, gives a single entry per CDR3 protein. This sample has about 420,000 distinct CDR3 sequences; 16% occur once, and the top ten carry about 25%. A few counts support this clonotype. The same sample was also studied in work on T cells in Graves' hyperthyroidism and ophthalmopathy. From that paper: Researchers report that a 13 V-J model separated ophthalmopathy from stable hyperthyroidism.

The TCR was taken from a woman aged 18-29 years with Graves disease. The sequencing used peripheral blood mononuclear cells (PBMCs), collected at new diagnosis, from a patient treated with antithyroid drugs.

DNA of the CDR3: TGTGCCAGCAGCGTAGTCGGGGACTCCTACAATGAGCAGTTCTTC. Translating gives CASSVVGDSYNEQFF. The V and J genes are TRBV9 and TRBJ2-1, with D possibly matching TRBD2 (5 bases). V lost 0 bases and J 0 bases, leaving 7 bases between the germline ends. Per germline, CDR1 SGDLS and CDR2 YYNGEE. The length of the CDR3 is 15 residues.